The 23 T cell receptor beta chains given below trace back to one sample, sequenced in a study of identifying expanded T cells in peripheral blood. Profiling relied on immunoSEQ multiplex PCR, and the TCRdb table lists in-frame clones only, not all of them. In the table there are 120,000 or so clones, roughly 80% of which are singletons. The sample taken for sequencing was blood. The source is a person between 18 and 75 years old in good health.

The V and J genes are TRBV7-9 and TRBJ1-2, with 9 bases aligning to TRBD1. There are 16 residues in the CDR3. V shed 5 bases, J shed 6 bases, and the junction held 13 bases outside the gene matches. Germline V gene sequence: CDR1 SEHNR, CDR2 FQNEAQ (reference sequence). CDR3 residues: CASSPTGTGRRDGYTF. CDR3 DNA: TGTGCCAGCAGCCCCACGGGGACAGGGCGTCGTGATGGCTACACCTTC. Filled out from reference TRBV7-9 and TRBJ1-2, the complete variable domain reads DTGVSQNPRHKITKRGQNVTFRCDPISEHNRLYWYRQTLGQGPEFLTYFQNEAQLEKSRLLSDRFSAERPKGSFSTLEIQRTEQGDSAMYLCASSPTGTGRRDGYTFGSGTRLTVV.

This rearrangement joins TRBV11-3 to TRBJ2-7; D possibly corresponds to TRBD1 (6 bases). Germline-derived CDR1 and CDR2 are SGHNT and YENEEA. The V end lost 5 bases, the J end lost 0 bases, and 20 bases lay between the germline ends. The length of the CDR3 is 17 residues. CDR3 protein: CASSQGQSGPSSYEQYF. The CDR3 bases are TGTGCCAGCAGCCAGGGACAATCTGGCCCTAGCTCCTACGAGCAGTACTTC.

The rearrangement joins TRBV2 to TRBJ2-3; 9 nucleotides line up with TRBD2. V lost 0 bases and J lost 6; bases outside the gene matches: 10. The germline V gene encodes CDR1 SNHLY and CDR2 FYNNEI. The CDR3 contains 17 residues. CDR3 amino acids: CASSEALLAGEFDTQYF. DNA for the CDR3: TGTGCCAGCAGTGAAGCCCTTTTAGCGGGGGAGTTTGATACGCAGTATTTT.

The chain employs TRBV5-4 and TRBJ1-3; D perhaps matches TRBD1 (6 bases). CDR3 length: 14 amino acids. Germline CDR1 is SGHNT and CDR2 is YYREEE (reference sequence). The V end was cut by 5 bases, the J end by 0 bases, with 9 bases between. Written as DNA, the CDR3 is TGTGCCAGCAGACAACAGGGCTCTGGAAACACCATATATTTT. It codes for CASRQQGSGNTIYF.

The J gene is TRBJ1-1, the V gene TRBV2; D is unresolved. Between the trimmed V and J ends, which lost 6 bases and 8 bases, there was a span of 13 bases. The CDR3 is 12 amino acids. Germline V CDR1 and CDR2: SNHLY, FYNNEI. The CDR3 here is CASRDPGLEAFF. The CDR3 DNA reads TGTGCCAGCAGGGATCCGGGCCTCGAAGCTTTCTTT.

The chain links TRBV27 to TRBJ1-1, with 8 bases lining up with TRBD1. With 1 base clipped from V and 8 bases from J, the junction kept 3 bases outside the gene matches. The CDR3 totals 13 residues. CDR1 and CDR2 from the germline V gene are MNHEY and SMNVEV (reference sequence). In nucleotides, the CDR3 is TGTGCCAGCAGTTTATTCGCAGGGGGCGAAGCTTTCTTT. Translating it yields CASSLFAGGEAFF.

The J gene is TRBJ1-6, the V gene TRBV7-9, with TRBD1 matching 9 bases. The CDR3 sequence is 16 residues long. Germline assignment: CDR1 SEHNR and CDR2 FQNEAQ (reference sequence). Trimming at V came to 3 bases and at J to 7 bases, leaving 7 bases not matched to a gene. Here the CDR3 DNA reads TGTGCCAGCAGCTTCAGCGCCGGGACAGGGAATTCACCCCTCCACTTT. Protein: CASSFSAGTGNSPLHF.

This chain links TRBV9 with TRBJ2-3, with D possibly called TRBD1 or TRBD2 (5 bases each). CDR1 SGDLS and CDR2 YYNGEE come from the germline V gene. The CDR3 totals 14 residues. The V and J ends lost 0 bases and 4 bases respectively, with 9 bases between them. The CDR3 DNA follows: TGTGCCAGCAGCGTAGAGGGGAGCTCAGATACGCAGTATTTT. Translating it yields CASSVEGSSDTQYF.

The chain combines TRBV4-3 with TRBJ1-1, with no clear D. CDR3 length: 14 residues. Germline CDR1 and CDR2: LGHNA and YSLEER. Between the trimmed V and J ends, which lost 1 base and 0 bases, there was a span of 6 bases. This chain's CDR3 is CASSQALMNTEAFF. CDR3 DNA sequence: TGCGCCAGCAGCCAAGCGTTAATGAACACTGAAGCTTTCTTT.

The chain combines TRBV30 with TRBJ2-3; 9 nucleotides line up with TRBD1. The V and J ends lost 4 bases and 1 base, in that order; junction bases with no gene match: 3. CDR3 size: 14 residues. CDR1 and CDR2 (germline): GTSNPN, SVGIG (reference sequence). The CDR3 reads CAWNRDRGTDTQYF. The CDR3 DNA is TGTGCCTGGAACCGGGACAGGGGCACAGATACGCAGTATTTT.

This clone was detected only once. V and J are TRBV7-9 and TRBJ2-5, with D perhaps TRBD1 (6 bases). The CDR3 has 15 residues. CDR1 and CDR2 (germline): SEHNR, FQNEAQ (reference sequence). V gave up 3 bases and J gave up 5 bases, with 16 bases separating them. The CDR3 loop is CASSLQGLIGETQYF. The CDR3 DNA reads TGTGCCAGCAGCTTGCAGGGGTTGATTGGCGAGACCCAGTACTTC.

The J gene is TRBJ1-2, the V gene TRBV7-6; D possibly corresponds to TRBD1 (5 bases). CDR1 SGHVS and CDR2 FNYEAQ come from the germline V gene. V lost 1 base to trimming and J lost 3 bases, with 15 bases between them. The CDR3 covers 16 residues. In DNA form, the CDR3 reads TGTGCCAGCAGCTTAGGATATAACGTGGGGCACTATGGCTACACCTTC. Protein: CASSLGYNVGHYGYTF.

The rearrangement links TRBV5-4 to TRBJ2-5; a possible D gene is TRBD2 (7 bases). The CDR3 sequence is 16 residues long. The germline V gene encodes CDR1 SGHNT and CDR2 YYREEE (reference sequence). V was clipped by 4 bases and J by 5 bases, with 21 bases between them. The CDR3 loop reads CASSPVGGGRSETQYF. CDR3 bases: TGTGCCAGCAGCCCCGTGGGGGGGGGCCGGTCCGAGACCCAGTACTTC.

Written as DNA, the CDR3 is TGTGCCAGCAGCCTGGACAGGGCGGGGTATGGCTACACCTTC. Translation gives CASSLDRAGYGYTF. V and J are TRBV13 and TRBJ1-2, with 8 bases that match TRBD1. This CDR3 contains 14 residues. Unmatched junction bases numbered 7, after V lost 5 bases and J lost 5 bases. Looked up from germline, CDR1 is PRHDT and CDR2 is FYEKMQ (reference sequence).

This clone has only a few counts. This sample also contains other DNA sequences that code for the same CDR3. The CDR3 coding sequence is TGTGCCAGCAGCTTAGATAGGGGGACTGAAGCTTTCTTT. Its protein is CASSLDRGTEAFF. The chain recombines TRBV7-9 with TRBJ1-1; a weak D match, TRBD1 (6 bases). The CDR3 loop spans 13 amino acids. The ends were cut back, 1 base at V and 5 bases at J, with 8 bases in the middle. The germline V gene encodes CDR1 SEHNR and CDR2 FQNEAQ (reference sequence).

The rearrangement uses TRBV4-1 and TRBJ2-7, with D perhaps TRBD2 (6 bases). In germline, CDR1 is MGHRA, CDR2 YSYEKL. The CDR3 totals 15 residues. V was trimmed by 4 bases and J by 3 bases, leaving 16 bases between them. The CDR3 here is CASSPGDGSDYEQYF. DNA of the CDR3: TGCGCCAGCAGCCCGGGGGACGGATCAGACTACGAGCAGTACTTC.

The chain couples TRBV7-9 to TRBJ2-3; D possibly matches TRBD1 or TRBD2 (6 bases each). The CDR3 length is 16 residues. Deletions cut 7 bases from V and 1 base from J, with 18 bases between. Germline values: CDR1 SEHNR, CDR2 FQNEAQ (reference sequence). The CDR3 reads CASTSGGGGRTDTQYF. The CDR3 DNA reads as TGTGCCAGCACCTCCGGGGGTGGGGGCCGCACAGATACGCAGTATTTT.

This chain uses TRBV5-6 with TRBJ2-1, with 7 positions matching TRBD1. This CDR3 has 15 residues. Looked up from germline, CDR1 is SGHDT and CDR2 is YYEEEE. Trimming took 0 bases from V and 7 from J; bases not matched to a gene: 7. This chain's CDR3 is CASSLGQGTVNEQFF. The CDR3 DNA is TGTGCCAGCAGCTTGGGACAAGGGACAGTTAATGAGCAGTTCTTC.

J is TRBJ1-1 and V is TRBV2; TRBD1 aligns across 10 bases. Unmatched junction bases numbered 18, after V lost 7 bases and J lost 4 bases. In germline, CDR1 is SNHLY, CDR2 FYNNEI. There are 18 residues in the CDR3. CDR3 region: CASIQRRGQGVDGTEAFF. The CDR3 nucleotides read TGTGCCAGCATCCAGCGGAGAGGACAGGGGGTTGATGGCACTGAAGCTTTCTTT.

Written as DNA, the CDR3 is TGTGCCAGTAGTATAACTTGGGGGTCCTACGAGCAGTACTTC. It is translated as CASSITWGSYEQYF. The V and J genes are TRBV19 and TRBJ2-7; the D gene could be TRBD1 or TRBD2 (5 bases each). The ends were cut back, 2 bases at V and 1 base at J, with 9 bases in the middle. The CDR3 extends over 14 amino acids. The germline gives CDR1 LNHDA, CDR2 SQIVND (reference sequence).

V and J are TRBV29-1 and TRBJ2-1; D may correspond to TRBD1 or TRBD2 (8 bases each). The CDR3 spans 21 residues. V was clipped by 5 bases and J by 3 bases, with 35 bases between them. Germline loops: CDR1 SQVTM, CDR2 ANQGSEA. The CDR3 here is CSVNVRVSRTGRGVRYNEQFF. The CDR3 DNA follows: TGCAGCGTTAATGTTAGAGTGTCCCGGACAGGGCGGGGGGTGCGCTACAATGAGCAGTTCTTC.

The chain employs TRBV6-1 and TRBJ2-2; the D gene is possibly TRBD2 (7 bases). CDR3 length: 15 amino acids. Germline assignment: CDR1 MNHNS and CDR2 SASEGT. Between the trimmed V and J ends, which lost 6 bases and 5 bases, there was a span of 16 bases. CDR3 nucleotide sequence: TGTGCCAGCAGGGATAGGGGGGGTTCAACCGGGGAGCTGTTTTTT. Its protein is CASRDRGGSTGELFF.

This chain uses TRBV6-1 with TRBJ2-7; no definite D call. The germline V and J ends were trimmed by 0 bases and 3 bases, with 12 bases remaining between them. The CDR3 sequence is 15 residues long. Germline V gene lookup returns CDR1 MNHNS and CDR2 SASEGT. CDR3 protein: CASSEALGQVYEQYF. For the CDR3, the DNA is TGTGCCAGCAGTGAAGCGCTAGGGCAGGTCTACGAGCAGTACTTC.